Listed here are 29 T cell receptor beta chains from one sample, sequenced in a study of cytomegalovirus exposure and HLA in healthy donors. The PCR employed 60 Vbeta primers together with 13 Jbeta primers. TCRdb's copy holds only in-frame clones and misses some; the assay was immunoSEQ multiplex PCR. Of some 160,000 clones listed, over 75% are singletons. The sequenced sample consisted of PBMCs. Receptors originate from a woman aged 25 to 39 in good health and CMV-seronegative.

The chain is built from TRBV7-3 and TRBJ1-1, with TRBD1 matching 8 bases. CDR1 and CDR2 from the germline V gene are SGHTA and FQGTGA. Trimming took 4 bases from V and 7 from J; bases not matched to a gene: 5. This CDR3 has 13 residues. The CDR3: CASSSGQGGEAFF. The DNA for the CDR3 is TGTGCCAGCAGCTCTGGACAGGGCGGTGAAGCTTTCTTT.

The chain combines TRBV2 with TRBJ2-6, with D maybe TRBD1 (5 bases). In germline, CDR1 is SNHLY, CDR2 FYNNEI. The CDR3 contains 22 residues. V was clipped by 5 bases and J by 1 base, with 30 bases between them. The CDR3 sequence is CASSQPSWGRVALTSGANVLTF. The CDR3 DNA sequence: TGTGCCAGCAGTCAGCCTTCGTGGGGCAGGGTGGCCCTTACGTCTGGGGCCAACGTCCTGACTTTC. Filled out from reference TRBV2 and TRBJ2-6, the complete variable domain reads EPEVTQTPSHQVTQMGQEVILRCVPISNHLYFYWYRQILGQKVEFLVSFYNNEISEKSEIFDDQFSVERPDGSNFTLKIRSTKLEDSAMYFCASSQPSWGRVALTSGANVLTFGAGSRLTVL.

J is TRBJ2-2 and V is TRBV2; TRBD2 matches at 8 bases. Trimming cost V 4 bases and J 4 bases; bases outside gene matches: 11. CDR3 length equals 17 residues. Germline-derived CDR1 and CDR2 are SNHLY and FYNNEI. The CDR3 loop reads CASSAPGGTLLTGELFF. CDR3 bases: TGTGCCAGCAGTGCTCCGGGGGGGACCCTTCTCACCGGGGAGCTGTTTTTT.

This chain joins TRBV30 and TRBJ1-2; maybe TRBD1 (6 bases). V shed 1 base and J shed 4 bases, with 10 bases lying between them. The CDR3 length is 13 residues. The V gene's germline CDR1 is GTSNPN and CDR2 SVGIG (reference sequence). The CDR3 is CAWSGGQFYGYTF. CDR3 DNA sequence: TGTGCCTGGAGTGGTGGACAGTTCTATGGCTACACCTTC. Based on the CDR3 plus reference TRBV30 and TRBJ1-2, the full variable domain is SQTIHQWPATLVQPVGSPLSLECTVEGTSNPNLYWYRQAAGRGLQLLFYSVGIGQISSEVPQNLSASRPQDRQFILSSKKLLLSDSGFYLCAWSGGQFYGYTFGSGTRLTVV.

The chain is built from TRBV9 and TRBJ1-2; D call uncertain. V gave up 0 bases and J gave up 8 bases, with 23 bases separating them. CDR3 length: 17 amino acids. The germline V gene encodes CDR1 SGDLS and CDR2 YYNGEE. CDR3 in amino acids: CASSVAGAAAGGEGYTF. In DNA, the CDR3 is TGTGCCAGCAGCGTAGCGGGTGCTGCGGCCGGCGGTGAAGGCTACACCTTC.

This clone appeared once. The J gene is TRBJ2-1, the V gene TRBV6-5, with TRBD1 identical over 9 bases. The V segment lost 5 bases and the J segment 7 bases; nucleotides outside the gene matches: 9. CDR3 length equals 15 residues. Germline V gives CDR1 MNHEY, CDR2 SVGAGI. The CDR3, as DNA: TGTGCCAGCAGTCCCCCGGGACAGGGCGAAAATGAGCAGTTCTTC. Translated: CASSPPGQGENEQFF.

This clone was detected once. This chain joins TRBV4-1 and TRBJ2-1, with 12 bases fitting TRBD2. The CDR3 has 18 amino acids. Looked up from germline, CDR1 is MGHRA and CDR2 is YSYEKL. After removal of 0 bases from V and 6 bases from J, the junction contained 9 bases not matched to a gene. The CDR3 coding sequence is TGCGCCAGCAGCCAAGATTGGGCTAGCGGGGGGGCAGGCAATGAGCAGTTCTTC. Amino acid sequence: CASSQDWASGGAGNEQFF.

V usage is TRBV4-1 and J usage is TRBJ1-5, with a possible D match to TRBD1 (5 bases). Germline CDR1 reads MGHRA; CDR2 reads YSYEKL. CDR3 size: 15 residues. The ends were cut back, 0 bases at V and 1 base at J, with 7 bases in the middle. This CDR3 reads CASSQDGGSNQPQHF. DNA for the CDR3: TGCGCCAGCAGCCAAGACGGGGGGAGCAATCAGCCCCAGCATTTT.

The rearrangement links TRBV5-4 to TRBJ1-3; possible D gene TRBD1, 5 bases. Germline V lookup: CDR1 SGHNT, CDR2 YYREEE (reference sequence). This CDR3 has 16 amino acids. Trimming left V 4 bases short and J 0 bases short, with 14 bases between. The CDR3 DNA reads TGTGCCAGCAGCCGGGGCGGGGTCAACTCTGGAAACACCATATATTTT. Encoded protein: CASSRGGVNSGNTIYF.

This chain links TRBV15 with TRBJ2-5; 7 nucleotides align to TRBD2. This CDR3 region has 15 residues. Unmatched junction bases numbered 6, after V lost 0 bases and J lost 5 bases. CDR1 and CDR2 (germline): LNHNV, YYDKDF (reference sequence). The CDR3 spells CATSREGGTGETQYF. The CDR3 DNA sequence: TGTGCCACCAGCAGAGAGGGAGGGACGGGGGAGACCCAGTACTTC. Full variable domain (missing parts from reference TRBV15 and TRBJ2-5): DAMVIQNPRYQVTQFGKPVTLSCSQTLNHNVMYWYQQKSSQAPKLLFHYYDKDFNNEADTPDNFQSRRPNTSFCFLDIRSPGLGDTAMYLCATSREGGTGETQYFGPGTRLLVL.

The chain recombines TRBV4-1 with TRBJ2-5, with D possibly being TRBD2 (6 bases). The CDR3 totals 15 residues. The V end was cut by 1 base, the J end by 4 bases, with 13 bases between. Germline CDR1 and CDR2: MGHRA and YSYEKL. CDR3: CASSQVGGSGETQYF. The DNA of the CDR3 is TGCGCCAGCAGCCAAGTTGGGGGGAGTGGAGAGACCCAGTACTTC.

In DNA form, the CDR3 reads TGTGCCAGCAGCCTAAAGGACAGACTGAACACTGAAGCTTTCTTT. Translation: CASSLKDRLNTEAFF. The chain carries TRBV7-8 and TRBJ1-1; possible D gene TRBD1, 6 bases. The CDR3 extends over 15 amino acids. CDR1 SGHVS and CDR2 FQNEAQ come from the germline V gene. The ends were cut back, 5 bases at V and 0 bases at J, with 13 bases in the middle.

This chain joins TRBV6-1 and TRBJ1-5, with D possibly matching TRBD1 (5 bases). Germline V CDR1 and CDR2: MNHNS, SASEGT. V was trimmed by 1 base and J by 1 base, leaving 5 bases between them. This CDR3 has 14 amino acids. CDR3 in amino acids: CASSEGQSNQPQHF. The CDR3 DNA reads as TGTGCCAGCAGTGAAGGACAGAGCAATCAGCCCCAGCATTTT.

The chain couples TRBV18 to TRBJ1-1; possible D gene TRBD1, 5 bases. This CDR3 is built from 15 residues. The germline V gene encodes CDR1 KGHSH and CDR2 LQKENI. With 4 bases removed from V and 7 bases from J, the gap between germline ends came to 19 bases. For the CDR3, the DNA is TGTGCCAGCTCACAAGCCCCAGGGTTTTCCCTTGAAGCTTTCTTT. This codes for CASSQAPGFSLEAFF.

V is TRBV9 and J is TRBJ2-5; D call uncertain. Germline CDR1 and CDR2: SGDLS and YYNGEE. The CDR3 runs to 14 residues. V was shortened by 0 bases and J by 1 base, with 7 bases between the two germline ends. DNA of the CDR3: TGTGCCAGCAGCGTAGGGCAGGTCCAAGAGACCCAGTACTTC. As protein: CASSVGQVQETQYF.

The rearrangement links TRBV11-2 to TRBJ2-7; D is unresolved. The germline V and J ends were trimmed by 1 base and 2 bases, with 12 bases remaining between them. The CDR3 runs 15 residues. In germline, CDR1 is SGHAT, CDR2 FQNNGV. This chain's CDR3 is CASSLAAGMPYEQYF. CDR3 nucleotide sequence: TGTGCCAGCAGCTTAGCGGCAGGTATGCCCTACGAGCAGTACTTC.

This chain links TRBV5-5 with TRBJ1-5, with D possibly being TRBD1 (5 bases). The CDR3 has 12 residues. The V gene lost 2 bases and the J gene lost 5 bases, with 5 bases spanning the gap. Germline loops: CDR1 SGHKS, CDR2 YYEKEE (reference sequence). CDR3: CASSLQDQPQHF. The CDR3 bases are TGTGCCAGCAGCTTACAGGATCAGCCCCAGCATTTT.

The genes are TRBV5-1 and TRBJ1-1; D is possibly TRBD1 (5 bases). V shed 2 bases and J shed 1 base, with 9 bases lying between them. The germline gives CDR1 SGHRS, CDR2 YFSETQ. The CDR3 is 14 residues long. The CDR3 loop reads CASSLLGGNTEAFF. The CDR3 nucleotides read TGCGCCAGCAGCTTACTCGGGGGGAACACTGAAGCTTTCTTT.

V is TRBV6-6 and J is TRBJ2-5; 8 nucleotides agree with TRBD1. CDR1 is MNHNY, CDR2 SVGAGI, per germline (reference sequence). The CDR3 contains 14 residues. The V and J ends lost 5 bases and 4 bases, in that order; junction bases with no gene match: 6. CDR3 in amino acids: CASSDRTGRETQYF. The CDR3 DNA reads TGTGCCAGCAGTGACCGGACAGGGCGAGAGACCCAGTACTTC.

This clone was found a few times. The rearrangement joins TRBV6-6 to TRBJ1-1; TRBD1 matches 9 bases. V shed 6 bases and J 5 bases; nucleotides not matched to a gene: 13. The germline CDR1 and CDR2 sequences are MNHNY and SVGAGI (reference sequence). CDR3 length equals 16 residues. The CDR3: CASSLGQGPGTTEAFF. The CDR3 DNA reads as TGTGCCAGCAGCCTCGGACAGGGGCCGGGAACGACTGAAGCTTTCTTT.

This clone was counted only a few times. The V gene is TRBV2, the J gene TRBJ1-2; unclear D gene. V lost 8 bases, J lost 6 bases, and 19 bases lay in between. The CDR3 runs 14 residues. Germline V lookup: CDR1 SNHLY, CDR2 FYNNEI. The CDR3 DNA reads as TGTGCCAGCCGACTAGGGTTGTCGAGGCATGGCTACACCTTC. Translating gives CASRLGLSRHGYTF.

The rearrangement uses TRBV15 and TRBJ1-1; D gene uncertain. Trimming pared 8 bases from V and 1 base from J, leaving 11 bases between. The CDR3 is made up of 13 amino acids. The germline CDR1 and CDR2 sequences are LNHNV and YYDKDF (reference sequence). The CDR3 nucleotides are TGTGCCACCGGCGGGGTTTCGAACACTGAAGCTTTCTTT. This encodes CATGGVSNTEAFF.

This clone was seen a handful of times. The chain joins TRBV14 to TRBJ1-6; TRBD1 agrees at 12 bases. Germline lookup yields CDR1 SGHDN and CDR2 FVKESK. This CDR3 region has 18 residues. V lost 4 bases and J lost 11; bases outside the gene matches: 15. The CDR3 bases are TGTGCCAGCAGCCCCATCCCTGGGACAGGGGGCGGAAGAGCACCCCTCCACTTT. Amino acids: CASSPIPGTGGGRAPLHF.

This clone was seen once. The identical CDR3 is also encoded by other nucleotide sequences in the sample. V is TRBV15 and J is TRBJ1-1, with D unclear. V gave up 0 bases and J gave up 0 bases, with 5 bases separating them. Germline CDR1 and CDR2: LNHNV and YYDKDF (reference sequence). This CDR3 has 14 amino acids. DNA for the CDR3: TGTGCCACCAGCAGAGACGGGATGAACACTGAAGCTTTCTTT. Translating gives CATSRDGMNTEAFF.

This chain connects TRBV7-9 to TRBJ1-3, with no clear D. The V gene's germline CDR1 is SEHNR and CDR2 FQNEAQ (reference sequence). This CDR3 contains 17 residues. V was shortened by 5 bases and J by 0 bases, with 17 bases between the two germline ends. CDR3 sequence reads: CASSRNQLSRSGNTIYF. In DNA, the CDR3 is TGTGCCAGCAGCCGCAATCAACTTTCCCGCTCTGGAAACACCATATATTTT.

This clone was seen a few times. The chain employs TRBV4-3 and TRBJ1-4, with 9 bases lining up with TRBD1. CDR3 size: 15 residues. The germline V gene has CDR1 LGHNA and CDR2 YSLEER. V dropped 0 bases and J dropped 8; count of bases not matched to a gene: 4. The CDR3 bases are TGCGCCAGCAGCCAAGACGGGACAGGGAGGGAAAAACTGTTTTTT. The encoded protein is CASSQDGTGREKLFF.

The chain carries TRBV5-1 and TRBJ1-6; 7 bases align to TRBD1. Germline V CDR1 and CDR2: SGHRS, YFSETQ. The V and J ends lost 0 bases and 5 bases, in that order; junction bases with no gene match: 2. CDR3 length: 15 amino acids. The CDR3 coding sequence is TGCGCCAGCAGCTTGGGCGGGACAGATAATTCACCCCTCCACTTT. Amino acid sequence: CASSLGGTDNSPLHF.

This clone was seen once. This chain links TRBV7-6 with TRBJ2-2, with TRBD1 as a possible D gene (6 bases). The CDR3 covers 15 residues. Germline V gives CDR1 SGHVS, CDR2 FNYEAQ. Between the trimmed V and J ends, which lost 1 base and 7 bases, there was a span of 13 bases. CDR3 sequence (DNA): TGTGCCAGCAGCTTAGACAGGGCGTTGAGCGGGGAGCTGTTTTTT. Encoded protein: CASSLDRALSGELFF.

The rearrangement links TRBV7-8 to TRBJ1-1; 7 bases map to TRBD1. The V gene's germline CDR1 is SGHVS and CDR2 FQNEAQ. The length of the CDR3 is 15 residues. Trimming at V came to 3 bases and at J to 3 bases, leaving 7 bases not matched to a gene. CDR3 residues: CASSLTGIRDTEAFF. DNA of the CDR3: TGTGCCAGCAGCTTGACAGGGATCCGTGACACTGAAGCTTTCTTT.